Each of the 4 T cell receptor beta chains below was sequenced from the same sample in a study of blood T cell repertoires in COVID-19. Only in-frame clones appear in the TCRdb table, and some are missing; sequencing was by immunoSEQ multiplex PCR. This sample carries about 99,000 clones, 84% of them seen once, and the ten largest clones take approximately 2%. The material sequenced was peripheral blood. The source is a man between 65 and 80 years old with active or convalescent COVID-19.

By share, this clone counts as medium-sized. CDR3 nucleotides: TGCGCCAGCAGCCAGGACAGGGGGTTCTACGAGCAGTACTTC. Translation gives CASSQDRGFYEQYF. This sequence joins TRBV4-1 and TRBJ2-7, with 10 bases fitting TRBD1. The CDR3 has 14 residues. CDR1 MGHRA and CDR2 YSYEKL come from the germline V gene. The J segment lost 3 bases and the V segment lost 3 bases, leaving 2 bases of the junction unmatched.

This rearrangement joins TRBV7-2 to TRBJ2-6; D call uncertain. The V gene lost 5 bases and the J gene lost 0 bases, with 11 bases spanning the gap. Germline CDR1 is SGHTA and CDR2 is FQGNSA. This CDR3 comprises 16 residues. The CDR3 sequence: CASSQHTISGANVLTF. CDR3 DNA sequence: TGTGCCAGCAGCCAACACACGATCTCTGGGGCCAACGTCCTGACTTTC.

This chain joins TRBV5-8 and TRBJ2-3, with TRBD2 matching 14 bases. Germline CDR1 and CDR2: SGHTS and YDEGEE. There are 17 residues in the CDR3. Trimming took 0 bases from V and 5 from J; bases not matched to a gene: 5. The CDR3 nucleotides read TGTGCCAGCAGCTTGGCGGGGACTAGCGGGGGTAAAGATACGCAGTATTTT. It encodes CASSLAGTSGGKDTQYF.

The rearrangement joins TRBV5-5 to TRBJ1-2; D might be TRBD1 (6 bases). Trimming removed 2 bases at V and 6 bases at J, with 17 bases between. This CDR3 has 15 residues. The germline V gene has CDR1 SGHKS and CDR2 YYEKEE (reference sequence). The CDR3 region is CASSLGTGIMDGYTF. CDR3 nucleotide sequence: TGTGCCAGCAGCTTAGGAACAGGGATAATGGATGGCTACACCTTC.